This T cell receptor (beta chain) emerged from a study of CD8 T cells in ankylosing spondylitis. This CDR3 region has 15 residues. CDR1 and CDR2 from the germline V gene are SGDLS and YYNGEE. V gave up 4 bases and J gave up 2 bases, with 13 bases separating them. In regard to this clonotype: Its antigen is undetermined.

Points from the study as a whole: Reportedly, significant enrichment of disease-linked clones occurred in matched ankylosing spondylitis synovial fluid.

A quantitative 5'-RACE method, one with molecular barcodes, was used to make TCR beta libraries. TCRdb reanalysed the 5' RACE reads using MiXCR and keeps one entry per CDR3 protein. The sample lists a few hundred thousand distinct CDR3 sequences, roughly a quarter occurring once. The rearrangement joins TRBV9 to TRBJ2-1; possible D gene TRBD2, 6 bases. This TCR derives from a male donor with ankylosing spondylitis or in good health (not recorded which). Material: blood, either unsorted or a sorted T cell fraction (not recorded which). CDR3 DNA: TGTGCCAGCAGCCCCCGGGGGACCACCTACAATGAGCAGTTCTTC. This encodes CASSPRGTTYNEQFF.